This entry concerns a single T cell receptor beta chain. No antigen is known for it. Being one base from a much bigger clone, this may be a read error. The data derive from a study of regulatory T cells in long-lasting Graves disease. Study-wide results and caveats: Persistent Graves' patients had lower TCR diversity than newly diagnosed ones.

Time point described: persistent/refractory GD, antithyroid drugs over 5 years with positive TRAb. The TCR library was made from RNA extracted from PBMCs. EDTA tubes were used for drawing 8.5 to 9.5 milliliters of peripheral blood. The authors built TCR beta libraries using iRepertoire HTBI primers and Arm-PCR of CDR3 regions. TCRdb reprocessed the multiplex PCR reads with MiXCR, giving one entry per CDR3 protein. The profile shows 700,000 or so distinct CDR3 sequences, 25% to 35% of them singletons. The CDR3 consists of 15 residues. From germline, CDR1 is MDHEN and CDR2 SYDVKM. The V end lost 3 bases, the J end lost 1 base, and 12 bases lay between the germline ends.

The clonotype comes from a female donor with Graves disease. The rearrangement links TRBV28 to TRBJ1-1; D gene uncertain. Sequenced material: peripheral blood mononuclear cells (PBMCs), taken when the disease was refractory, from a patient treated with antithyroid drugs. The CDR3 sequence: CASSFLLEGNTEAFF. Here the CDR3 DNA reads TGTGCCAGCAGTTTTTTGTTGGAGGGGAACACTGAAGCTTTCTTT.